This is a list of T cell receptor beta chains from one sample in a study of T cell responses to AZD1222 COVID-19 vaccine. Here immunoSEQ multiplex PCR was the method, and the copy in TCRdb shows in-frame clones only, minus some. Found here are around 160,000 clones, around 90% of them singletons; the top ten hold approximately 1.5%. The source was peripheral blood, collected on day 0 of AZD1222 vaccination. All receptors come from an adult in good health. Both conserved end residues are part of each CDR3. A D gene is named only where the DNA matches it firmly. Not every row has a clone size; where given, it reads once, few, many or a size class.

D gene	clone size	V gene	J gene	CDR3 DNA	CDR3 protein
.	.	TRBV11-3	TRBJ2-3	TGTGCCAGCAGCTTACGGGCAGGGGGCACAGATACGCAGTATTTT	CASSLRAGGTDTQYF
TRBD2	.	TRBV28	TRBJ2-7	TGTGCCAGCAGCACCGGGACTAGCGGGAGCGCCTACGAGCAGTACTTC	CASSTGTSGSAYEQYF
.	.	TRBV6-4	TRBJ1-6	TGTGCCAGCAGTGAGACTTATTACTCACCCCTCCACTTT	CASSETYYSPLHF
.	few	TRBV7-9	TRBJ2-3	TGTGCCAGCAGCCCCGGGGTGGATGCCGATACGCAGTATTTT	CASSPGVDADTQYF
.	.	TRBV6-5	TRBJ1-1	TGTGCCAGCAAAACGGGACACTCGAACACTGAAGCTTTCTTT	CASKTGHSNTEAFF
.	.	TRBV12-3/TRBV12-4	TRBJ2-1	TGTGCCAGCAGTGGCGGTCGCAATGAGCAGTTCTTC	CASSGGRNEQFF
TRBD1	once	TRBV28	TRBJ1-2	TGTGCCAGCGGGGGTCGGCGCTCAGGGGGCGCCTATGGCTACACCTTC	CASGGRRSGGAYGYTF
.	.	TRBV19	TRBJ1-2	TGTGCCAGTAGTATAGTGGACAGATCTAACTATGGCTACACCTTC	CASSIVDRSNYGYTF
.	.	TRBV7-2	TRBJ2-7	TGTGCCAGCAGCTTAGGGACCTACGAGCAGTACTTC	CASSLGTYEQYF
.	few	TRBV11-2	TRBJ2-7	TGTGCCAGCAGCTTAGCCCAGGGACCCTACGAGCAGTACTTC	CASSLAQGPYEQYF
TRBD1	.	TRBV30	TRBJ1-5	TGTGCCTGGAGCCGGGGACAGACCAATCAGCCCCAGCATTTT	CAWSRGQTNQPQHF
TRBD1	.	TRBV5-1	TRBJ1-1	TGCGCCAGCAGCACGGGACAGGGGGTCTTCAGCACTGAAGCTTTCTTT	CASSTGQGVFSTEAFF
.	few	TRBV4-1	TRBJ2-3	TGCGCCAGCAGCCAAGGAGTCGGGGGAGATACGCAGTATTTT	CASSQGVGGDTQYF
TRBD2	.	TRBV11-2	TRBJ2-2	TGTGCCAGCAGCCGGTCACTAGCGGGGGGCCCTTGGAACACCGGGGAGCTGTTTTTT	CASSRSLAGGPWNTGELFF
.	.	TRBV7-9	TRBJ2-3	TGTGCCAGCAGCTTAGCGGGCGGGATCGCGCGAGGGAATACGCAGTATTTT	CASSLAGGIARGNTQYF